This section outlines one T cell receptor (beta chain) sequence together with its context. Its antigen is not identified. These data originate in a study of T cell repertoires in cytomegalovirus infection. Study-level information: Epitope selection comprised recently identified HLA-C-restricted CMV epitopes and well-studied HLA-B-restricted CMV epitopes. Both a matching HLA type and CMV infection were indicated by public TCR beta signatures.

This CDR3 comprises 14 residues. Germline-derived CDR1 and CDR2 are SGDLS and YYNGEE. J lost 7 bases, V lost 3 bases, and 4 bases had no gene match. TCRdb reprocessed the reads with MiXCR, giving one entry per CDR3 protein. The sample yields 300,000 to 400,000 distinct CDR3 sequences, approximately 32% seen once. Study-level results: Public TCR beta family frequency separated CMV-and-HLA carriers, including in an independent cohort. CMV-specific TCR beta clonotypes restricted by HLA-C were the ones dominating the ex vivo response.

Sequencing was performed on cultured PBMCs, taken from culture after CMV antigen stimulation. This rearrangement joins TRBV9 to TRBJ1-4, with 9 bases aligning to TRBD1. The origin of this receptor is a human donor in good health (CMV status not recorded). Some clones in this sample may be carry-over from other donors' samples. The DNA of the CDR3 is TGTGCCAGCAGCGATGGGACAGGGAGTGAAAAACTGTTTTTT. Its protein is CASSDGTGSEKLFF. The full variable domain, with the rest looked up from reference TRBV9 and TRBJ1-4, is DSGVTQTPKHLITATGQRVTLRCSPRSGDLSVYWYQQSLDQGLQFLIQYYNGEERAKGNILERFSAQQFPDLHSELNLSSLELGDSALYFCASSDGTGSEKLFFGSGTQLSVL.